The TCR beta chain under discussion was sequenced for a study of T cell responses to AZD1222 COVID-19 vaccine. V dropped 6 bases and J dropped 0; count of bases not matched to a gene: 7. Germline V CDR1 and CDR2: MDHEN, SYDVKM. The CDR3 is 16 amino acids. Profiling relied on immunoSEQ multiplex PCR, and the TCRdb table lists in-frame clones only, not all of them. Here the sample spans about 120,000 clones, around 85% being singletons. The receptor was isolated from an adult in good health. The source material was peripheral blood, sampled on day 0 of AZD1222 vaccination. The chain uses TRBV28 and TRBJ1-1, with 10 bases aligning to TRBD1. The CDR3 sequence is CASRSRDRGMNTEAFF. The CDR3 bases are TGTGCCAGCAGATCCCGGGACAGGGGCATGAACACTGAAGCTTTCTTT.